This T cell receptor beta chain derives from a study of persistence of HIV-infected CD4 T cells. Study conclusions and caveats: Antigen-responding cells were enriched for degenerate expanded CDR3beta sequences. Compared with CD3/CD28-stimulated cells, CMV- and Gag-responding cells showed lower TCRbeta richness.

Cells were stimulated with overlapping HIV-1 Gag 15-mer peptides. Memory cells lacking CD40L and CD69 with high CD45RO were sorted. Germline loops: CDR1 MNHEY, CDR2 SVGEGT. V lost 2 bases to trimming and J lost 3 bases, with 13 bases between them. The CDR3 is made up of 15 amino acids. The immunoSEQ assay was version 4, run in survey mode. Genomic DNA was diluted to 10 ng/uL, up to 1 ug per sample. Only in-frame clones appear in the TCRdb table, and some are missing; sequencing was by immunoSEQ multiplex PCR. Altogether about 33,000 clones are present, 75% to 90% being singletons, with the ten largest covering 0.9% to 1%. A word on this clone: Its antigen remains unknown.

The clonotype comes from an adult with HIV. The donor label of this sample is uncertain. This chain connects TRBV6-2 or TRBV6-3 to TRBJ1-2, with a tentative D call TRBD1 (5 bases). The input for sequencing was cultured CD4+ T cells from PBMCs, taken from a patient who received antiretroviral therapy. This chain's CDR3 is CASSYRTRSDYGYTF. The CDR3 DNA sequence: TGTGCCAGCAGTTACAGGACACGGTCTGACTATGGCTACACCTTC.